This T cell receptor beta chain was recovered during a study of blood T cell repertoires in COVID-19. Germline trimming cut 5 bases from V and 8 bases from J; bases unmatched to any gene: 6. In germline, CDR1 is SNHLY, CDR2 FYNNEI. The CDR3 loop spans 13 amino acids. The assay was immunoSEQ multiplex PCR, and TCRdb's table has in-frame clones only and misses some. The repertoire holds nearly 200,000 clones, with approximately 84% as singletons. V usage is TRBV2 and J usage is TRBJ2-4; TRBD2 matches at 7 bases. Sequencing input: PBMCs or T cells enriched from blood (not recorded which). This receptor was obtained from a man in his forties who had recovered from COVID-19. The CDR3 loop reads CASSRTRSDIQYF. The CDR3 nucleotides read TGTGCCAGCAGTAGGACTAGGTCGGACATTCAGTACTTC. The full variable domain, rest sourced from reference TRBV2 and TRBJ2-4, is EPEVTQTPSHQVTQMGQEVILRCVPISNHLYFYWYRQILGQKVEFLVSFYNNEISEKSEIFDDQFSVERPDGSNFTLKIRSTKLEDSAMYFCASSRTRSDIQYFGAGTRLSVL.